This T cell receptor beta chain originates from a study of chemoradiotherapy in HPV16-positive cancers. Study context: Candidate HPV-specific clones and shared TCR motifs came from a couple of HPV16-positive patients. General study findings and limits: The functional HPV-specific definition rests on just a couple of HPV16-positive patients.

As concerns this clone: Its antigen is not known.

Germline loops: CDR1 GTSNPN, CDR2 SVGIG (reference sequence). V shed 4 bases and J shed 10 bases, with 17 bases lying between them. The CDR3 is 13 residues long. Over chemoradiotherapy, repertoires were sampled more than once. The data were produced by immunoSEQ multiplex PCR, yet TCRdb's version contains in-frame clones alone and is incomplete. The sample contains tens of thousands of clones, 88% of which appear only once. This clonotype was obtained from a human donor with HPV-associated anogenital cancer. The chain recombines TRBV30 with TRBJ2-1; maybe TRBD1 (5 bases). Sequences were derived from blood, sampled from a patient who underwent chemoradiotherapy. The CDR3 DNA reads TGTGCCTGGACCCCCGGGTTGACAGACGAGCAGTTCTTC. Translated: CAWTPGLTDEQFF.